Reported below is one TCR beta chain. The antigen remains undetermined. CDR1 KGHSH and CDR2 LQKENI come from the germline V gene. The CDR3 runs 12 residues. V gave up 2 bases and J gave up 2 bases, with 3 bases separating them. This sample stems from a study of OX40 agonist ivuxolimab in advanced cancers. Findings and limits, study-wide: In a subset of nonresponders, normalized T-cell clonal expansion was also low. By week 6 at 0.1 to 3.0 mg/kg, blood CD4+ and CD8+ T cells had expanded clonally. Expanded clones tended on average to be more numerous among CD8+ T cells than CD4+.

Assay used: immunoSEQ multiplex PCR; TCRdb lists only in-frame clones, some missing. The table shows around 20,000 clones, with around three quarters occurring only once. The TCR comes from an adult with an advanced solid tumor such as melanoma, head and neck, liver or kidney cancer. J is TRBJ1-2 and V is TRBV18; no clear D gene. The sequencing here drew on CD4+ or CD8+ T cells sorted from blood, taken in a trial of the OX40 agonist ivuxolimab. CDR3 loop: CASSPDNYGYTF. In DNA, the CDR3 is TGTGCCAGCTCACCAGACAACTATGGCTACACCTTC.